The 30 T cell receptor beta chains in this list originate from one sample, sequenced in a study of control samples from healthy donors and cancer patients. Method: immunoSEQ multiplex PCR; TCRdb's copy keeps in-frame clones and lacks some. The top ten hold 8.6% of the sample, which has about 130,000 clones, more than 85% seen once. Specimen: blood. All receptors derive from a young man in good health.

The chain recombines TRBV7-9 with TRBJ1-1; tentative D call: TRBD1 (6 bases). This CDR3 is 18 amino acids long. The V gene lost 1 base and the J gene lost 5 bases, with 23 bases spanning the gap. Germline values: CDR1 SEHNR, CDR2 FQNEAQ (reference sequence). Here the CDR3 reads CASSLVLTGAGLETEAFF. The CDR3 region has the DNA TGTGCCAGCAGCTTAGTCTTAACGGGGGCCGGGTTAGAGACTGAAGCTTTCTTT.

The chain combines TRBV7-9 with TRBJ2-7, with TRBD1 identical over 8 bases. Per the germline V gene, CDR1 is SEHNR and CDR2 is FQNEAQ (reference sequence). This CDR3 has 16 amino acids. V trimming: 6 bases; J trimming: 3 bases; junction bases outside the gene matches: 13. Written as DNA, the CDR3 is TGTGCCAGCAGTTATATTCCAGGGGGCGCCGACTACGAGCAGTACTTC. Amino acid sequence: CASSYIPGGADYEQYF.

The chain couples TRBV5-1 to TRBJ2-3; D unresolved. The CDR3 totals 14 residues. Germline V CDR1 and CDR2: SGHRS, YFSETQ. The V end was cut by 0 bases, the J end by 1 base, with 6 bases between. CDR3 in DNA: TGCGCCAGCAGCTTGGCGTATGGCACAGATACGCAGTATTTT. Translated, it gives CASSLAYGTDTQYF. Full variable domain (outside the CDR3, taken from reference TRBV5-1 and TRBJ2-3): KAGVTQTPRYLIKTRGQQVTLSCSPISGHRSVSWYQQTPGQGLQFLFEYFSETQRNKGNFPGRFSGRQFSNSRSEMNVSTLELGDSALYLCASSLAYGTDTQYFGPGTRLTVL.

V is TRBV15 and J is TRBJ1-6; D not resolved. The CDR3 runs 14 residues. Germline loops: CDR1 LNHNV, CDR2 YYDKDF (reference sequence). V gave up 2 bases and J gave up 4 bases, with 6 bases separating them. Here the CDR3 DNA reads TGTGCCACCAGCAGACGAGGGTATAATTCACCCCTCCACTTT. Amino acid sequence: CATSRRGYNSPLHF.

This chain uses TRBV10-1 with TRBJ2-1, with TRBD1 matching 10 bases. Germline trimming cut 2 bases from V and 7 bases from J; bases unmatched to any gene: 5. CDR1 WNHNN and CDR2 SYGVQD come from the germline V gene (reference sequence). The CDR3 runs to 15 residues. The CDR3 nucleotides are TGCGCCAGCAGTGAGCCGGGACAGGGGCTAAATGAGCAGTTCTTC. This sequence encodes CASSEPGQGLNEQFF.

The chain has TRBV5-1 and TRBJ1-6, with D perhaps matching TRBD1 (5 bases). V lost 0 bases and J 4 bases, leaving 8 bases between the germline ends. This CDR3 comprises 15 residues. Per germline, CDR1 SGHRS and CDR2 YFSETQ. CDR3 loop: CASSLGQKYNSPLHF. CDR3 DNA sequence: TGCGCCAGCAGCTTGGGACAGAAATATAATTCACCCCTCCACTTT.

This sequence joins TRBV6-6 and TRBJ1-5; TRBD1 matches 9 bases. Trimming removed 7 bases from V and 6 bases from J; junction bases left unmatched: 7. The CDR3 totals 14 residues. Germline assignment: CDR1 MNHNY and CDR2 SVGAGI (reference sequence). The CDR3 spells CASTQGTGTQPQHF. The CDR3 DNA is TGTGCCAGCACTCAGGGGACAGGGACTCAGCCCCAGCATTTT.

CDR3 protein: CASSQELGSTKNIQYF. DNA for the CDR3: TGTGCCAGCAGCCAAGAGCTGGGGTCTACCAAAAACATTCAGTACTTC. The chain employs TRBV4-2 and TRBJ2-4, with unresolved D. The CDR3 is 16 amino acids. Between the trimmed V and J ends, which lost 0 bases and 2 bases, there was a span of 11 bases. Germline V lookup: CDR1 LGHNA, CDR2 YNFKEQ.

The rearrangement links TRBV27 to TRBJ2-1; 9 bases are shared with TRBD1. V lost 3 bases, J lost 2 bases, and 8 bases stayed unmatched. The germline gives CDR1 MNHEY, CDR2 SMNVEV (reference sequence). This CDR3 spans 17 amino acids. The CDR3 loop is CASSFARTGVTYNEQFF. The DNA for the CDR3 is TGTGCCAGCAGTTTTGCCCGGACAGGGGTCACCTACAATGAGCAGTTCTTC.

This clone has only one observation. This chain links TRBV11-3 with TRBJ2-5; TRBD1 matches at 9 bases. The CDR3 sequence is 16 residues long. V lost 2 bases to trimming and J lost 4 bases; unmatched junction nucleotides: 8. Germline CDR1 and CDR2: SGHNT and YENEEA. CDR3: CASSLRTGAGRETQYF. The DNA of the CDR3 is TGTGCCAGCAGCTTACGGACAGGGGCAGGGCGAGAGACCCAGTACTTC. Drawing the rest from reference TRBV11-3 and TRBJ2-5, the complete variable domain is EAGVVQSPRYKIIEKKQPVAFWCNPISGHNTLYWYLQNLGQGPELLIRYENEEAVDDSQLPKDRFSAERLKGVDSTLKIQPAELGDSAVYLCASSLRTGAGRETQYFGPGTRLLVL.

This clone occurred once. V and J are TRBV28 and TRBJ2-1, with 9 bases aligning to TRBD1. Looked up from germline, CDR1 is MDHEN and CDR2 is SYDVKM. This CDR3 is 16 amino acids long. Trimming at V came to 5 bases and at J to 8 bases, leaving 13 bases not matched to a gene. CDR3 protein: CASSTQSGTGLDEQFF. CDR3 sequence (DNA): TGTGCCAGCAGTACTCAATCCGGGACAGGGCTAGATGAGCAGTTCTTC.

The rearrangement links TRBV6-5 to TRBJ1-3, with D uncertain. V was pared by 0 bases and J by 4 bases, with 10 bases between. The CDR3 is made up of 15 amino acids. Germline CDR1 is MNHEY and CDR2 is SVGAGI. The chain's CDR3 is CASSYSRPHGNTIYF. The CDR3 DNA reads as TGTGCCAGCAGTTACTCCCGTCCGCACGGAAACACCATATATTTT.

The chain combines TRBV10-1 with TRBJ2-3, with 7 nucleotides matching TRBD1. Germline CDR1 reads WNHNN; CDR2 reads SYGVQD (reference sequence). The CDR3 length is 14 residues. Unmatched junction bases numbered 5, after V lost 6 bases and J lost 2 bases. This CDR3 is CASSEDRATDTQYF. The CDR3 bases are TGCGCCAGCAGCGAAGACAGGGCCACAGATACGCAGTATTTT.

The chain joins TRBV2 to TRBJ2-4; D may be TRBD1 (7 bases). CDR3 size: 10 residues. Germline V gene lookup returns CDR1 SNHLY and CDR2 FYNNEI. The ends were cut back, 10 bases at V and 7 bases at J, with 8 bases in the middle. CDR3 region: CATGGNIQYF. CDR3 DNA sequence: TGTGCCACAGGGGGGAACATTCAGTACTTC.

This chain joins TRBV9 and TRBJ1-2; 9 nucleotides line up with TRBD1. The CDR3 consists of 16 residues. V was pared by 4 bases and J by 7 bases, with 14 bases of the junction left unmatched. CDR1 is SGDLS and CDR2 is YYNGEE in the germline V gene. The DNA of the CDR3 is TGTGCCAGCAGCATGCGCCGGGACAGGGTACGAGGTGGCTACACCTTC. As protein: CASSMRRDRVRGGYTF.

The chain links TRBV2 to TRBJ2-1; TRBD2 might be the D (5 bases). The germline gives CDR1 SNHLY, CDR2 FYNNEI. The CDR3 extends over 13 amino acids. CDR3 bases: TGTGCAGAAAAGGGAGTCGCCTACAATGAGCAGTTCTTC. The encoded protein is CAEKGVAYNEQFF.

The chain joins TRBV19 to TRBJ1-2, with 12 positions matching TRBD1. Germline V gene sequence: CDR1 LNHDA, CDR2 SQIVND (reference sequence). The CDR3 loop spans 16 amino acids. V was pared by 4 bases and J by 7 bases, with 10 bases of the junction left unmatched. CDR3 in DNA: TGTGCCAGTAGTAGACTCGCGGGACAGGGGGCGCCTGGCTACACCTTC. Protein sequence: CASSRLAGQGAPGYTF.

V gene TRBV29-1 combines with J gene TRBJ1-1; 7 nucleotides agree with TRBD1. Germline V gene lookup returns CDR1 SQVTM and CDR2 ANQGSEA. With 5 bases clipped from V and 5 bases from J, the junction kept 5 bases outside the gene matches. The CDR3 contains 12 residues. The CDR3 nucleotides are TGCAGCGTTCTGACAGGGAGAACTGAAGCTTTCTTT. Amino acid sequence: CSVLTGRTEAFF.

The CDR3 loop is CASSLIGGSGNTIYF. CDR3 nucleotides: TGTGCCAGCAGCTTAATAGGGGGGTCTGGAAACACCATATATTTT. This chain uses TRBV7-3 with TRBJ1-3; maybe TRBD1 (6 bases). V shed 1 base and J shed 1 base, with 8 bases lying between them. Germline V lookup: CDR1 SGHTA, CDR2 FQGTGA. The CDR3 runs to 15 residues. The full variable domain, with the rest looked up from reference TRBV7-3 and TRBJ1-3, is GAGVSQTPSNKVTEKGKYVELRCDPISGHTALYWYRQSLGQGPEFLIYFQGTGAADDSGLPNDRFFAVRPEGSVSTLKIQRTERGDSAVYLCASSLIGGSGNTIYFGEGSWLTVV.

The chain uses TRBV9 and TRBJ1-6; TRBD1 matches 10 bases. Per the germline V gene, CDR1 is SGDLS and CDR2 is YYNGEE. J was trimmed by 10 bases and V by 2 bases; bases with no gene match: 3. The CDR3 runs 14 residues. Here the CDR3 reads CASSVGTGESPLHF. The CDR3 coding sequence is TGTGCCAGCAGCGTGGGGACAGGGGAGTCACCCCTCCACTTT.

This clone was detected only once. V and J are TRBV29-1 and TRBJ2-1, with TRBD1 matching 7 bases. The ends lost 6 bases at V and 0 bases at J; junction bases unmatched: 8. The length of the CDR3 is 15 residues. Germline V lookup: CDR1 SQVTM, CDR2 ANQGSEA. CDR3 DNA sequence: TGCAGCGTAGTGACAGGGTCCAGCTCCTACAATGAGCAGTTCTTC. Protein sequence: CSVVTGSSSYNEQFF.

This chain links TRBV7-2 with TRBJ2-1; TRBD2 aligns across 8 bases. V was clipped by 1 base and J by 9 bases; unmatched bases: 8. The CDR3 length is 15 residues. Germline V lookup: CDR1 SGHTA, CDR2 FQGNSA. DNA for the CDR3: TGTGCCAGCAGCTTAGTCTCCGGGGGGGCCCTTGAGCAGTTCTTC. The encoded protein is CASSLVSGGALEQFF.

The V call is TRBV7-9, the J call TRBJ1-1, with unresolved D. Trimming left V 5 bases short and J 3 bases short, with 13 bases between. The germline V gene has CDR1 SEHNR and CDR2 FQNEAQ (reference sequence). The CDR3 sequence is 14 residues long. The CDR3 here is CASSPLRADTEAFF. The CDR3 coding sequence is TGTGCCAGCAGCCCCCTTAGGGCGGACACTGAAGCTTTCTTT. Full variable domain (outside the CDR3, taken from reference TRBV7-9 and TRBJ1-1): DTGVSQNPRHKITKRGQNVTFRCDPISEHNRLYWYRQTLGQGPEFLTYFQNEAQLEKSRLLSDRFSAERPKGSFSTLEIQRTEQGDSAMYLCASSPLRADTEAFFGQGTRLTVV.

The chain employs TRBV18 and TRBJ2-5; 8 positions match TRBD1. The CDR3 loop spans 17 amino acids. Germline V CDR1 and CDR2: KGHSH, LQKENI. The junction had 11 bases not matched to a gene; V was cut back by 3 bases and J by 2 bases. In nucleotides, the CDR3 is TGTGCCAGCTCACCTATAGTAGGGACAGGAGGGCAAGAGACCCAGTACTTC. This translates into CASSPIVGTGGQETQYF.

The CDR3 is CAWTRGIPSSNQPQHF. The CDR3 DNA is TGTGCCTGGACGAGGGGAATCCCCTCTAGCAATCAGCCCCAGCATTTT. J is TRBJ1-5 and V is TRBV30, with D possibly being TRBD1 (5 bases). Germline V gene lookup returns CDR1 GTSNPN and CDR2 SVGIG (reference sequence). The CDR3 has 16 residues. The germline V and J ends were trimmed by 4 bases and 0 bases, with 16 bases remaining between them.

This chain joins TRBV7-9 and TRBJ1-2; 10 nucleotides align to TRBD1. Germline V lookup: CDR1 SEHNR, CDR2 FQNEAQ (reference sequence). J gave up 4 bases and V 5 bases, and 4 bases lay outside the gene matches. This CDR3 comprises 14 residues. CDR3 loop: CASSAGQGIYGYTF. Written as DNA, the CDR3 is TGTGCCAGCAGCGCGGGACAGGGGATCTATGGCTACACCTTC.

The chain combines TRBV11-2 with TRBJ2-1, with 13 nucleotides matching TRBD2. Germline CDR1 is SGHAT and CDR2 is FQNNGV. This CDR3 is built from 15 residues. Trimming took 5 bases from V and 8 from J; bases not matched to a gene: 6. CDR3 in amino acids: CASSRLAGGFYEQFF. The CDR3 DNA reads TGTGCCAGCAGCCGACTAGCGGGGGGTTTTTATGAGCAGTTCTTC.

The chain combines TRBV30 with TRBJ1-3; D call uncertain. V shed 1 base and J shed 4 bases, with 11 bases lying between them. The germline CDR1 and CDR2 sequences are GTSNPN and SVGIG (reference sequence). This CDR3 comprises 14 residues. CDR3 sequence reads: CAWSGLGFGNTIYF. The DNA of the CDR3 is TGTGCCTGGAGTGGGCTAGGGTTCGGAAACACCATATATTTT.

This chain joins TRBV6-5 and TRBJ1-1; the match to TRBD1 covers 10 bases. The CDR3 contains 14 residues. The V gene's germline CDR1 is MNHEY and CDR2 SVGAGI. V lost 5 bases and J lost 3; bases outside the gene matches: 3. CDR3 in amino acids: CASSTGQGDTEAFF. DNA of the CDR3: TGTGCCAGCAGTACCGGACAGGGGGACACTGAAGCTTTCTTT.

CDR3 DNA: TGTGCCAGCAAAATCGAAGACCATGGCTACACCTTC. Amino acid sequence: CASKIEDHGYTF. The chain links TRBV2 to TRBJ1-2, with no clear D. Germline V gene lookup returns CDR1 SNHLY and CDR2 FYNNEI. The V gene lost 7 bases and the J gene lost 6 bases, with 12 bases spanning the gap. The length of the CDR3 is 12 residues.